This TCR beta chain is drawn from a study of CD8 T cells in ankylosing spondylitis. It was by quantitative 5'-RACE with molecular barcodes that TCR beta libraries were made. MiXCR, run by TCRdb on the 5' RACE reads, gives a single entry per CDR3 protein. The table has under 10,000 distinct CDR3 sequences, about 6% seen once; the top ten hold about 38%. Study-wide results and caveats: CD8+ by phenotype, disease-linked clones were relatively rare in peripheral blood. Several of the motif variants were reported before in synovial fluid and blood from reactive arthritis. A motif of under ten highly homologous TCR beta variants was seen as apparently characteristic of ankylosing spondylitis blood.

CDR3 length equals 17 residues. Germline values: CDR1 SGDLS, CDR2 YYNGEE. Trimming took 4 bases from V and 2 from J; bases not matched to a gene: 11. By frequency in the sample, this clonotype is medium-sized. What it binds is not known. The chain recombines TRBV9 with TRBJ2-3, with TRBD2 matching 9 bases. Material: blood, either unsorted or a sorted T cell fraction (not recorded which). This clonotype was sampled from a female donor with ankylosing spondylitis or in good health (not recorded which). The CDR3 coding sequence is TGTGCCAGCAGCTCTCGGATAAGCGGGGGGATCACAGATACGCAGTATTTT. Translating it yields CASSSRISGGITDTQYF.